The 3 T cell receptor beta chains below come from one sample, sequenced in a study of blood T cell repertoires in COVID-19 (dated by TCRdb to 2019 to 2021). Libraries were constructed by the immunoSEQ multiplex PCR assay. Imported from immuneACCESS, the table was reduced by TCRdb to in-frame sequences with V and J called. These copies leave out some clones; in studies compared against another copy, an unresolved V gene accounts for under half, and the cause of the remainder is not known. This sample lists about 240,000 clones; around 85% were detected once. Together, the top ten hold 5.5% to 8% of the sample. The sequenced sample was peripheral blood. The receptors here all came from a man aged 60 to 75 with acute or convalescent COVID-19.

The CDR3 nucleotides are TGTGCCAGCATAAACCCCCCCTATGTTGGCTATGGCTACACCTTC. As protein: CASINPPYVGYGYTF. The gene calls are TRBV7-2 and TRBJ1-2; D remains ambiguous. Germline CDR1 is SGHTA and CDR2 is FQGNSA. V lost 7 bases to trimming and J lost 4 bases, with 19 bases between them. CDR3 length equals 15 residues.

This chain joins TRBV14 and TRBJ2-2; unclear D gene. CDR1 SGHDN and CDR2 FVKESK come from the germline V gene. V gave up 1 base and J gave up 0 bases, with 6 bases separating them. The CDR3 runs 15 residues. The CDR3 bases are TGTGCCAGCAGCCAAGTACTAACGAACACCGGGGAGCTGTTTTTT. Translated: CASSQVLTNTGELFF.

This clone was counted once. The V call is TRBV13, the J call TRBJ2-7; 9 bases agree with TRBD2. This CDR3 region has 16 residues. The J segment lost 2 bases and the V segment lost 5 bases, leaving 10 bases of the junction unmatched. Germline CDR1 is PRHDT and CDR2 is FYEKMQ (reference sequence). CDR3 amino acids: CASSDLIAGVPYEQYF. CDR3 nucleotides: TGTGCCAGCAGCGACCTTATAGCGGGAGTTCCCTACGAGCAGTACTTC.